These 32 T cell receptor beta chains share one sample of origin, sequenced in a study of blood T cell repertoires in COVID-19. This table comes from immunoSEQ multiplex PCR, and its TCRdb copy is limited to in-frame clones, with some not included. The sample includes just over 250,000 clones, approximately 88% seen only once; the top ten take 10%. The sequenced material came from peripheral blood. These receptors were taken from a woman in her 70s with COVID-19, enrolled during active disease.

The rearrangement links TRBV4-1 to TRBJ1-3; D is perhaps TRBD1 (5 bases). Germline V gene data show CDR1 as MGHRA and CDR2 as YSYEKL. The V end was cut by 7 bases, the J end by 1 base, with 17 bases between. The CDR3 consists of 16 residues. The CDR3 here is CASTRIPGPSGNTIYF. In DNA form, the CDR3 reads TGCGCCAGCACCCGTATACCAGGGCCTTCTGGAAACACCATATATTTT.

J is TRBJ2-3 and V is TRBV4-3; 8 bases map to TRBD2. The CDR3 contains 17 residues. In germline, CDR1 is LGHNA, CDR2 YSLEER. The J segment lost 2 bases and the V segment lost 0 bases, leaving 7 bases of the junction unmatched. In DNA form, the CDR3 reads TGCGCCAGCAGCCAAGATAGCGGGGAGGGGGTCACAGATACGCAGTATTTT. Protein product: CASSQDSGEGVTDTQYF.

V gene TRBV10-1 combines with J gene TRBJ2-5; 9 bases align to TRBD1. The CDR3 is 15 residues long. With V trimmed by 4 bases and J by 4 bases, 7 bases remained unmatched. Per the germline V gene, CDR1 is WNHNN and CDR2 is SYGVQD (reference sequence). CDR3 nucleotides: TGCGCCAGCAGTGCCCGTGACAGGGGGGGAGAGACCCAGTACTTC. Translating gives CASSARDRGGETQYF.

V gene TRBV6-5 combines with J gene TRBJ1-6; 10 bases match TRBD1. This CDR3 is built from 15 residues. Germline CDR1 reads MNHEY; CDR2 reads SVGAGI. V shed 4 bases and J 7 bases; nucleotides not matched to a gene: 4. The CDR3 protein is CASSSPGQGNSPLHF. CDR3 bases: TGTGCCAGCAGTTCTCCGGGACAGGGGAATTCACCCCTCCACTTT.

This chain uses TRBV19 with TRBJ1-1; possible D gene TRBD1, 6 bases. Trimming removed 7 bases from V and 4 bases from J, with 16 bases in between. This CDR3 has 14 amino acids. Germline loops: CDR1 LNHDA, CDR2 SQIVND (reference sequence). CDR3 nucleotide sequence: TGTGCCAGTATATGGACAGTGAGGGGCACTGAAGCTTTCTTT. Translation: CASIWTVRGTEAFF. The full variable domain, with the rest looked up from reference TRBV19 and TRBJ1-1, is DGGITQSPKYLFRKEGQNVTLSCEQNLNHDAMYWYRQDPGQGLRLIYYSQIVNDFQKGDIAEGYSVSREKKESFPLTVTSAQKNPTAFYLCASIWTVRGTEAFFGQGTRLTVV.

The V call is TRBV6-5, the J call TRBJ1-4; TRBD1 matches at 8 bases. V lost 5 bases and J lost 0; bases outside the gene matches: 2. CDR1 MNHEY and CDR2 SVGAGI come from the germline V gene. The CDR3 has 15 amino acids. The CDR3 nucleotides are TGTGCCAGCAGTCCACAGGGGGCAACTAATGAAAAACTGTTTTTT. Amino acid sequence: CASSPQGATNEKLFF.

This chain connects TRBV6-5 to TRBJ2-7, with D perhaps matching TRBD1 (6 bases). This CDR3 has 12 residues. CDR1 and CDR2 (germline): MNHEY, SVGAGI. Deletions cut 6 bases from V and 4 bases from J, with 10 bases between. The CDR3 DNA sequence: TGTGCCAGCAGCCTAACAGGGTACGAGCAGTACTTC. As protein: CASSLTGYEQYF.

This clone was observed a handful of times. J is TRBJ2-1 and V is TRBV7-3; TRBD2 agrees at 10 bases. The CDR3 has 14 residues. V gave up 4 bases and J gave up 8 bases; unmatched junction bases: 5. The V gene's germline CDR1 is SGHTA and CDR2 FQGTGA. CDR3 nucleotide sequence: TGTGCCAGCAGCTCTGGTCTAGCGGGAGATGAGCAGTTCTTC. It is translated as CASSSGLAGDEQFF. The whole variable domain, remainder taken from reference TRBV7-3 and TRBJ2-1, is GAGVSQTPSNKVTEKGKYVELRCDPISGHTALYWYRQSLGQGPEFLIYFQGTGAADDSGLPNDRFFAVRPEGSVSTLKIQRTERGDSAVYLCASSSGLAGDEQFFGPGTRLTVL.

The chain has TRBV24-1 and TRBJ2-7; 7 bases align to TRBD1. V trimming: 4 bases; J trimming: 2 bases; junction bases outside the gene matches: 4. Germline values: CDR1 KGHDR, CDR2 SFDVKD. This CDR3 has 14 amino acids. CDR3 sequence: CATSDRDSAYEQYF. Here the CDR3 DNA reads TGTGCCACCAGTGACCGGGACAGCGCCTACGAGCAGTACTTC.

V and J are TRBV4-2 and TRBJ2-3, with 12 bases aligning to TRBD2. Unmatched junction bases numbered 9, after V lost 1 base and J lost 4 bases. The CDR3 runs to 18 residues. Germline V lookup: CDR1 LGHNA, CDR2 YNFKEQ. Written as DNA, the CDR3 is TGTGCCAGCAGCCAAGGTGGGGCTAGCGGGAGGGGGGCAGATACGCAGTATTTT. Amino acids: CASSQGGASGRGADTQYF.

J is TRBJ2-5 and V is TRBV11-2; D gene ambiguous. Between the trimmed V and J ends, which lost 3 bases and 5 bases, there was a span of 7 bases. CDR3 length: 12 residues. Per germline, CDR1 SGHAT and CDR2 FQNNGV. The CDR3 region has the DNA TGTGCCAGCAGCTTCTATATGGAGACCCAGTACTTC. Translated: CASSFYMETQYF.

This clone was seen only once. The chain's CDR3 is CASSPGTGVNSPLHF. CDR3 sequence (DNA): TGTGCCAGCAGTCCCGGGACAGGGGTAAATTCACCCCTCCACTTT. The chain couples TRBV6-6 to TRBJ1-6, with TRBD1 matching over 10 bases. The CDR3 sequence is 15 residues long. Germline CDR1 and CDR2: MNHNY and SVGAGI (reference sequence). V lost 5 bases to trimming and J lost 7 bases; unmatched junction nucleotides: 5.

This chain connects TRBV2 to TRBJ1-1; D unresolved. V was shortened by 8 bases and J by 3 bases, with 7 bases between the two germline ends. CDR1 and CDR2 from the germline V gene are SNHLY and FYNNEI. This CDR3 region has 11 residues. CDR3 residues: CASSIYTEAFF. CDR3 bases: TGTGCCAGCTCTATATACACTGAAGCTTTCTTT. Drawing the rest from reference TRBV2 and TRBJ1-1, the complete variable domain is EPEVTQTPSHQVTQMGQEVILRCVPISNHLYFYWYRQILGQKVEFLVSFYNNEISEKSEIFDDQFSVERPDGSNFTLKIRSTKLEDSAMYFCASSIYTEAFFGQGTRLTVV.

The chain employs TRBV7-6 and TRBJ2-4; no firm D call. V was trimmed by 0 bases and J by 0 bases, leaving 6 bases between them. CDR3 length: 15 residues. Germline V gene data show CDR1 as SGHVS and CDR2 as FNYEAQ. CDR3 in amino acids: CASSLAPIAKNIQYF. For the CDR3, the DNA is TGTGCCAGCAGCTTAGCGCCTATAGCCAAAAACATTCAGTACTTC. Together with reference TRBV7-6 and TRBJ2-4, the CDR3 gives the full variable domain: GAGVSQSPRYKVTKRGQDVALRCDPISGHVSLYWYRQALGQGPEFLTYFNYEAQQDKSGLPNDRFSAERPEGSISTLTIQRTEQRDSAMYRCASSLAPIAKNIQYFGAGTRLSVL.

The gene calls are TRBV7-2 and TRBJ2-4, with TRBD2 identical over 9 bases. V lost 5 bases and J lost 5; bases outside the gene matches: 4. The germline gives CDR1 SGHTA, CDR2 FQGNSA. This CDR3 has 14 amino acids. The CDR3 here is CASSPKRGENIQYF. The CDR3 DNA reads TGTGCCAGCAGCCCTAAGCGGGGGGAAAACATTCAGTACTTC. The full variable domain, in which reference TRBV7-2 and TRBJ2-4 provide the parts outside the CDR3, is GAGVSQSPSNKVTEKGKDVELRCDPISGHTALYWYRQSLGQGLEFLIYFQGNSAPDKSGLPSDRFSAERTGGSVSTLTIQRTQQEDSAVYLCASSPKRGENIQYFGAGTRLSVL.

The genes are TRBV18 and TRBJ1-3, with 8 nucleotides matching TRBD1. CDR1 and CDR2 from the germline V gene are KGHSH and LQKENI. The CDR3 has 15 residues. V was pared by 2 bases and J by 2 bases, with 2 bases of the junction left unmatched. As DNA, the CDR3 is TGTGCCAGCTCACCAGACAGGGGTCCTGGAAACACCATATATTTT. Translation: CASSPDRGPGNTIYF.

This clone was detected once. V and J are TRBV29-1 and TRBJ2-5, with 8 bases aligning to TRBD2. Germline trimming cut 8 bases from V and 5 bases from J; bases unmatched to any gene: 13. CDR1 is SQVTM and CDR2 is ANQGSEA in the germline V gene. The length of the CDR3 is 14 residues. The CDR3 region has the DNA TGCAGCCACAATGAGGGTAGCGGGAAGGAGACCCAGTACTTC. This sequence encodes CSHNEGSGKETQYF.

This sequence joins TRBV9 and TRBJ2-1; 11 bases are a match to TRBD2. Germline V gives CDR1 SGDLS, CDR2 YYNGEE. V gave up 1 base and J gave up 2 bases; unmatched junction bases: 2. This CDR3 comprises 16 residues. CDR3 residues: CASSVRLAGTYNEQFF. The CDR3, as DNA: TGTGCCAGCAGCGTACGACTAGCGGGAACCTACAATGAGCAGTTCTTC.

V is TRBV19 and J is TRBJ2-1; D perhaps matches TRBD1 (6 bases). The germline V and J ends were trimmed by 4 bases and 0 bases, with 10 bases remaining between them. Germline V lookup: CDR1 LNHDA, CDR2 SQIVND (reference sequence). The CDR3 contains 15 residues. Written as DNA, the CDR3 is TGTGCCAGTAGTAGGGACAAGAGCTCCTACAATGAGCAGTTCTTC. This translates into CASSRDKSSYNEQFF.

This clone appeared once. In nucleotides, the CDR3 is TGTGCCACCGCCGGGACAGGTAGGATGGTTGAGCAGTTCTTC. The encoded protein is CATAGTGRMVEQFF. The chain has TRBV19 and TRBJ2-1, with 8 bases matching TRBD1. The V gene's germline CDR1 is LNHDA and CDR2 SQIVND (reference sequence). The V and J ends lost 10 bases and 9 bases, in that order; junction bases with no gene match: 14. This CDR3 region has 14 residues.

V is TRBV25-1 and J is TRBJ1-2, with 7 bases lining up with TRBD1. The CDR3 contains 14 residues. V lost 1 base, J lost 8 bases, and 7 bases stayed unmatched. CDR1 MGHDK and CDR2 SYGVNS come from the germline V gene. The CDR3 region is CASSESEGARGYTF. The CDR3 DNA reads as TGTGCCAGCAGTGAATCTGAGGGGGCGCGCGGCTACACCTTC.

The chain employs TRBV28 and TRBJ1-3; 7 bases line up with TRBD1. This CDR3 has 15 amino acids. V shed 4 bases and J 4 bases; nucleotides not matched to a gene: 7. CDR1 and CDR2 from the germline V gene are MDHEN and SYDVKM. CDR3 protein: CASSSPDRSGNTIYF. In nucleotides, the CDR3 is TGTGCCAGCAGTTCGCCGGACAGGTCCGGAAACACCATATATTTT.

This chain uses TRBV28 with TRBJ2-3; 9 positions agree with TRBD1. The CDR3 sequence is 18 residues long. V lost 4 bases and J lost 9; bases outside the gene matches: 20. CDR1 is MDHEN and CDR2 is SYDVKM in the germline V gene. CDR3 in amino acids: CASSWRQVGQGMARTQYF. The CDR3 nucleotides are TGTGCCAGCAGTTGGCGCCAGGTGGGACAGGGTATGGCTCGGACGCAGTATTTT.

The count of this clone is one. The rearrangement joins TRBV5-1 to TRBJ2-7; the D gene is possibly TRBD2 (6 bases). V lost 6 bases and J lost 2, with 15 bases in between. Germline loops: CDR1 SGHRS, CDR2 YFSETQ. This CDR3 spans 14 amino acids. The CDR3 here is CASTPGGTAYEQYF. The DNA for the CDR3 is TGCGCCAGCACCCCTGGGGGGACCGCCTACGAGCAGTACTTC.

This sequence joins TRBV19 and TRBJ1-5; TRBD1 matches 7 bases. CDR1 is LNHDA and CDR2 is SQIVND in the germline V gene (reference sequence). The CDR3 loop spans 16 amino acids. Losses at the gene ends were 7 bases for V and 1 base for J; bases not matched to a gene: 10. CDR3 DNA sequence: TGTGCCAGTACCAATCCGACAGGGCAAAGCAATCAGCCCCAGCATTTT. This encodes CASTNPTGQSNQPQHF.

The chain links TRBV5-1 to TRBJ1-1, with 8 bases matching TRBD1. V was pared by 4 bases and J by 1 base, with 12 bases of the junction left unmatched. The CDR3 contains 17 residues. CDR1 is SGHRS, CDR2 YFSETQ, per germline. CDR3: CASSPTGAITPNTEAFF. The CDR3 coding sequence is TGCGCCAGCAGCCCGACAGGGGCCATTACTCCGAACACTGAAGCTTTCTTT.

The chain is built from TRBV19 and TRBJ1-2; weak D call: TRBD1 (5 bases). The V gene lost 4 bases and the J gene lost 1 base, with 16 bases spanning the gap. The germline V gene has CDR1 LNHDA and CDR2 SQIVND (reference sequence). CDR3 size: 16 residues. The CDR3 DNA reads as TGTGCCAGTAGTAATCAGGGCCGCCTCGTTAACTATGGCTACACCTTC. This encodes CASSNQGRLVNYGYTF.

This chain connects TRBV5-1 to TRBJ1-1; D perhaps matches TRBD1 (5 bases). This CDR3 region has 13 residues. The germline gives CDR1 SGHRS, CDR2 YFSETQ. V lost 3 bases, J lost 3 bases, and 9 bases lay in between. CDR3 amino acids: CASSWQGDTEAFF. Here the CDR3 DNA reads TGCGCCAGCAGCTGGCAGGGCGACACTGAAGCTTTCTTT.

The chain links TRBV18 to TRBJ2-2; TRBD1 aligns across 8 bases. This CDR3 has 16 residues. Per germline, CDR1 KGHSH and CDR2 LQKENI. Germline trimming cut 6 bases from V and 0 bases from J; bases unmatched to any gene: 6. As DNA, the CDR3 is TGTGCCAGCTCTCCGAGACAGGGGCCGAACACCGGGGAGCTGTTTTTT. Protein product: CASSPRQGPNTGELFF.

This chain connects TRBV5-1 to TRBJ2-7, with 10 positions matching TRBD1. Trimming cost V 7 bases and J 5 bases; bases outside gene matches: 12. This CDR3 contains 15 residues. The germline CDR1 and CDR2 sequences are SGHRS and YFSETQ. In DNA, the CDR3 is TGCGCCAGCCCCGACTCGACAGGGGGCTTGAACGAGCAGTACTTC. Its translation is CASPDSTGGLNEQYF.

The V gene is TRBV28, the J gene TRBJ2-1; D not resolved. Germline V gives CDR1 MDHEN, CDR2 SYDVKM. V lost 3 bases to trimming and J lost 7 bases, with 7 bases between them. The CDR3 covers 12 residues. CDR3 loop: CASSFSLNEQFF. DNA for the CDR3: TGTGCCAGCAGTTTCTCTCTAAATGAGCAGTTCTTC.

The J gene is TRBJ2-1, the V gene TRBV7-8, with TRBD1 identical over 11 bases. There are 15 residues in the CDR3. CDR1 is SGHVS, CDR2 FQNEAQ, per germline. The junction had 9 bases not matched to a gene; V was cut back by 4 bases and J by 10 bases. CDR3 residues: CASSSTGTGGGEQFF. CDR3 DNA: TGTGCCAGCAGCTCTACCGGGACAGGGGGTGGAGAGCAGTTCTTC.